These T cell receptor beta chains were read from a single sample in a study of T cell clonotyping in hematopoietic cell transplantation. TCRdb keeps only in-frame clones here, not all; method: immunoSEQ multiplex PCR. The table lists more than 40,000 clones, around 96% of them singletons. The sequencing input was peripheral blood mononuclear cells. The receptors were gathered from a man aged 25 to 40 in good health. Some clones in this sample may be carry-over from other donors' samples. The CDR3 runs from the conserved cysteine through the conserved F or W.

J gene | V gene | CDR3 protein
TRBJ1-1 | TRBV21-1 | CASSQGNSDMNTEAFF
TRBJ2-1 | TRBV6-5 | CASSYRRVGLNEQFF
TRBJ2-7 | TRBV7-2 | CASSLDSGRAGEQYF
TRBJ1-1 | TRBV10-2 | CASALNTEAFF
TRBJ2-7 | TRBV7-8 | CASSFSEGVNYEQYF
TRBJ2-7 | TRBV5-4 | CASSPPGQTYEQYF
TRBJ1-2 | TRBV29-1 | CSAVLGDGYTF
TRBJ2-7 | TRBV5-1 | CASSLSFWTGKERESYEQYF
TRBJ1-2 | TRBV7-9 | CASSPNASGTAGYTF
TRBJ2-7 | TRBV2 | CAGSADYEQYF
TRBJ1-1 | TRBV11-3 | CASSFEGATGTEAFF
TRBJ2-5 | TRBV7-8 | CASSLASGQETQYF
TRBJ1-2 | TRBV19 | CASSLSYGYTF
TRBJ2-7 | TRBV7-9 | CASSLEMGRGRGAYEQYF
TRBJ1-1 | TRBV19 | CASRFGVGTEAFF
TRBJ1-2 | TRBV30 | CAWSVMDYTF
TRBJ1-1 | TRBV5-1 | CASSLGGTGGASTEAFF
TRBJ2-1 | TRBV19 | CASSIFPVAGLYNEQFF
TRBJ2-3 | TRBV6-6 | CASSYYGPSTDTQYF
TRBJ2-7 | TRBV19 | CASSVSSEAYEQYF
TRBJ1-4 | TRBV25-1 | CASSLTGAREKLFF
TRBJ2-3 | TRBV19 | CASSGTGLTDTQYF
TRBJ2-7 | TRBV6-1 | CASSDLEGASYEQYF
TRBJ2-3 | TRBV11-2 | CASSLILAVTDTQYF
TRBJ1-5 | TRBV19 | CASHRKYSNQPQHF
TRBJ2-3 | TRBV5-6 | CASSSGLAGWGRADTQYF
TRBJ2-1 | TRBV19 | CASSIGGQGLSYNEQFF
TRBJ1-2 | TRBV4-2 | CASSQDLRVSYTF
TRBJ1-1 | TRBV15 | CATSSRDTPIPNTEAFF
TRBJ2-4 | TRBV4-2 | CASSSGGGQNIQYF
TRBJ2-7 | TRBV6-5 | CASTNDMWATYEQYF
TRBJ1-5 | TRBV2 | CASSYREGGNQPQHF
TRBJ1-1 | TRBV30 | CAWSGSGFSEAFF
TRBJ2-7 | TRBV10-3 | CAIATQNSYEQYF
TRBJ1-1 | TRBV11-3 | CASSSNTEAFF
TRBJ2-7 | TRBV5-6 | CASSLYVAGGWEQYF
TRBJ1-2 | TRBV19 | CASSIAGGTSGYGYTF
TRBJ1-5 | TRBV19 | CASSILDQPQHF
TRBJ1-2 | TRBV11-2 | CASSFDPLPPGQDYGYTF
TRBJ1-1 | TRBV6-5 | CASSYGGMNTEAFF
TRBJ1-5 | TRBV7-2 | CAREAGTGPNYSNQPQHF
TRBJ2-1 | TRBV9 | CASSVGTGNEQFF
TRBJ1-6 | TRBV4-1 | CASSQVKGLSYNSPLHF